The sequence of this T cell receptor (beta chain) was determined in a study of cytomegalovirus exposure and HLA in healthy donors. Findings and limits, study-wide: With later analysis, a missense DCLRE1C variant became linked to TCR beta V- and J-gene trimming.

This PCR relied on a set of 60 Vbeta primers and 13 Jbeta primers. The data were produced by immunoSEQ multiplex PCR, yet TCRdb's version contains in-frame clones alone and is incomplete. The sample lists some 150,000 clones; about 79% were seen once. CDR1 and CDR2 (germline): SNHLY, FYNNEI. The CDR3 is 15 residues long. V was trimmed by 0 bases and J by 8 bases, leaving 16 bases between them. In regard to this clone: Its antigen is still unknown.

The receptor's source is a female donor in good health and CMV-seropositive. This chain links TRBV2 with TRBJ1-2; D is unresolved. The sequenced sample was PBMCs. CDR3 nucleotide sequence: TGTGCCAGCAGTGAAGCGGGCCCCGATGGGTGGGGCTACACCTTC. Translation: CASSEAGPDGWGYTF.